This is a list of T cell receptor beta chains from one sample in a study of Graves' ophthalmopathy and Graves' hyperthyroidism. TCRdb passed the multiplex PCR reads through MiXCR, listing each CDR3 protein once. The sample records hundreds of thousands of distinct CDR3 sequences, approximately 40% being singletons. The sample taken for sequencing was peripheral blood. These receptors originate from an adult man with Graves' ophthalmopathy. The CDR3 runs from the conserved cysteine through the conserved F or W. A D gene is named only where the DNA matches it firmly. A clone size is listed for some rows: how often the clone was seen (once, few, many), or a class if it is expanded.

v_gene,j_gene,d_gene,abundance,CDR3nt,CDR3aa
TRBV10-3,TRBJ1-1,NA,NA,TGTGCCAGCAGGTCAGACGGTCTGGGGACTGAAGCTTTCTTT,CASRSDGLGTEAFF
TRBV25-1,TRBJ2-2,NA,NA,TGTGCCAGCAGCCCCTTGGGGGGAAGGACCGGGGAGCTGTTTTTT,CASSPLGGRTGELFF
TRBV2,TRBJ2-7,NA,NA,TGTGCCAGCAGCCAAGCGGAAGGGGGACTCTACGAGCAGTACTTC,CASSQAEGGLYEQYF
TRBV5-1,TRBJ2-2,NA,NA,TGCGCCAGCATGCTTAGGTCGAACACCGGGGAGCTGTTTTTT,CASMLRSNTGELFF
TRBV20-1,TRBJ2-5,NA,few,TGCAGTGCTAAGGTCCCCCCGAGGGGAGTCGAGGAGACCCAGTACTTC,CSAKVPPRGVEETQYF
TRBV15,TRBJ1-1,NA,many,TGTGCCACCAGCAGAGATCTCGCAGGGAGGACTGAAGCTTTCTTT,CATSRDLAGRTEAFF
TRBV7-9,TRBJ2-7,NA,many,TGTGCCAGCAGCTTGACGACCTACGAGCAGTACTTC,CASSLTTYEQYF
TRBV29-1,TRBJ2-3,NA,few,TGCAGCGTTCGGGAAACAGATACGCAGTATTTT,CSVRETDTQYF
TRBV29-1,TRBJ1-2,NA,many,TGCAGCGTTGTAGTCAGTCCTCTACTCATACACTATGGCTACACCTTC,CSVVVSPLLIHYGYTF
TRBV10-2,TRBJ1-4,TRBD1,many,TGCGCCAGCAGCCAGACAGGGGATGAAAAACTGTTTTTT,CASSQTGDEKLFF
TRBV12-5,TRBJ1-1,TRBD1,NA,TGTGCTAGTGGTTTGGCCAAGACAGGGGCGATTAACACTGAAGCTTTCTTT,CASGLAKTGAINTEAFF
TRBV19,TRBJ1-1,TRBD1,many,TGTGCCAGTAGTACATCGAGACAGGGCACTGAAGCTTTCTTT,CASSTSRQGTEAFF
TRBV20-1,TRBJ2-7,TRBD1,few,TGCAGTGCCCCCGGACAGGCAACCTACGAGCAGTACTTC,CSAPGQATYEQYF
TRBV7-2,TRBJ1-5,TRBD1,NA,TGTGCCAGCAGCGCAGGAGGGGGCGCAAGGCAGCCCCAGCATTTT,CASSAGGGARQPQHF
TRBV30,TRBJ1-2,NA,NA,TGTGCCTGGAGTGGGAAAATCGGCAGGACAACTCATGGCTACACCTTC,CAWSGKIGRTTHGYTF
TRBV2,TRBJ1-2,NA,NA,TGTGCCAGCAGTTACTCTGGCGGCCTACCTAACCATGGCTACACCTTC,CASSYSGGLPNHGYTF
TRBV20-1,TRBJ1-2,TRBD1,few,TGCAGTGCTAGAGAACAGGGGGAGGGTGGCTACACCTTC,CSAREQGEGGYTF
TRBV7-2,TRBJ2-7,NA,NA,TGTGCCAGCAGCTTAGTTCAGTCCGAGCAGTACTTC,CASSLVQSEQYF
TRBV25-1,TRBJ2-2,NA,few,TGCGCCAGCAGTGAGTCGACCGGCCTATCGTTTGGCGCCGGGGAGCTGTTTTTT,CASSESTGLSFGAGELFF
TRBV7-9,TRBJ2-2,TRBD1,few,TGTGCCAGCGGGACAGGAACCGGGGAGCTGTTTTTT,CASGTGTGELFF
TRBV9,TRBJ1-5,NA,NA,TGTGCCAGCAGCCCTAGTGAGCACGGAAATCAGCCCCAGCATTTT,CASSPSEHGNQPQHF
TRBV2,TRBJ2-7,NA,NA,TGTGCCAGCACGGAGACGACTAGGATCTACGAGCAGTACTTC,CASTETTRIYEQYF
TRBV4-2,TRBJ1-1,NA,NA,TGTGCCAGCAGCCAAGGGCCAGGGGAGGTTGAAGCTTTCTTT,CASSQGPGEVEAFF
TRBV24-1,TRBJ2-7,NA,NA,TGCGCCACCGGTGATTCGAACGAGCAGTACTTC,CATGDSNEQYF
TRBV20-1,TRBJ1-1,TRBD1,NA,TGCAGTGCTGAAGAAGGGACAGCGGGGGGAACTGAAGCTTTCTTT,CSAEEGTAGGTEAFF
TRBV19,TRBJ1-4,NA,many,TGTGCCAGTACCATCGGGGAAAAACTGTTTTTT,CASTIGEKLFF
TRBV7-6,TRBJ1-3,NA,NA,TGTGCCAGCAGCAGAGAAGTGGGCCGCAGCTCTGGAAACACCATATATTTT,CASSREVGRSSGNTIYF
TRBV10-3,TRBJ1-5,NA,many,TGTGCCATCAGTGACACCAAAAGTCAGCCCCAGCATTTT,CAISDTKSQPQHF
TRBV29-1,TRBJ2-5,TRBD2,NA,TGCAGCGTTAACCCGACCTGGGGTCAAACGGGAGGGCCGGAGACCCAGTACTTC,CSVNPTWGQTGGPETQYF
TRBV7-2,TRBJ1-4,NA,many,TGTGCCAGCAGCTTACGGCCACGTGCTAATGAAAAACTGTTTTTT,CASSLRPRANEKLFF
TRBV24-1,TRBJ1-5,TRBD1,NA,TGTGCCGCCAGTCGAGCCGGGACAGATAGCAATCAGCCCCAGCATTTT,CAASRAGTDSNQPQHF
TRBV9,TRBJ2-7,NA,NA,TGTGCCAGCTCACCGGTCACAGCCTACGAGCAGTACTTC,CASSPVTAYEQYF
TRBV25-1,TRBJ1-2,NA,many,TGTGCCAGCAGTGAATTAGGAGTACTCGGCTACACCTTC,CASSELGVLGYTF
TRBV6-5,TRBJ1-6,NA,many,TGTGCCAGCAGTTATGCAGGGTATAATTCACCCCTCCACTTT,CASSYAGYNSPLHF
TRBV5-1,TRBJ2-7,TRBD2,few,TGCGCCAGCAGCGGGGGGGAGGCCTACGAGCAGTACTTC,CASSGGEAYEQYF